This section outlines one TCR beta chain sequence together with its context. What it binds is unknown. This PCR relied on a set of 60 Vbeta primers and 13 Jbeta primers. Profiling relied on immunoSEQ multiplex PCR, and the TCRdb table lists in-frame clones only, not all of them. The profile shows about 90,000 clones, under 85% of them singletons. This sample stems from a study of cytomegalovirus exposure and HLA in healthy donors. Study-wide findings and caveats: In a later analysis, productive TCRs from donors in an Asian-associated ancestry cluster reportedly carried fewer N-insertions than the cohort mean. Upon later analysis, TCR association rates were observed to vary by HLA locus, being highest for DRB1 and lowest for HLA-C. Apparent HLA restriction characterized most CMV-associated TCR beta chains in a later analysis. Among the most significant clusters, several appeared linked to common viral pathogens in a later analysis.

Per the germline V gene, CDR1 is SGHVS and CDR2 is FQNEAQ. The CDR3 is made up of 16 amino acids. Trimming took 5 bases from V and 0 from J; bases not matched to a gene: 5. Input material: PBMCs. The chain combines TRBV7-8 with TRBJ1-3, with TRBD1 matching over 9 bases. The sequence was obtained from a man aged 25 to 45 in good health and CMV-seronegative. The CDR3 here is CASSPRTGDSGNTIYF. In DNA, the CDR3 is TGTGCCAGCAGCCCAAGGACAGGGGACTCTGGAAACACCATATATTTT.